This T cell receptor (beta chain) was captured in a study of blood T cell repertoires in COVID-19. Looking at the study overall: Samples taken during acute and convalescent COVID-19 were collected in the United States, Italy and Spain. T cells, B-cell-depleted T cells, or PBMCs supplied cDNA or gDNA.

Trimming stripped 7 bases from V and 9 bases from J, with 16 bases between. This CDR3 is built from 12 residues. Per the germline V gene, CDR1 is SQVTM and CDR2 is ANQGSEA. This clone was found once. Original processing methods: Quantification of nucleated cells was approximated via reference gene primer amplification. Profiling relied on immunoSEQ multiplex PCR, and the TCRdb table lists in-frame clones only, not all of them. V and J calls and clone size follow that table, whereas D and trimming were derived from the DNA. The table includes 55,000 to 75,000 clones, 88% detected once. Sequencing was performed on peripheral blood. The sequence derives from a man aged 45-60 years with active COVID-19. The V gene is TRBV29-1, the J gene TRBJ1-5; D might be TRBD1 (6 bases). The chain's CDR3 is CSAGQLVGPQHF. The CDR3 region has the DNA TGCAGCGCTGGACAGCTCGTTGGGCCCCAGCATTTT.